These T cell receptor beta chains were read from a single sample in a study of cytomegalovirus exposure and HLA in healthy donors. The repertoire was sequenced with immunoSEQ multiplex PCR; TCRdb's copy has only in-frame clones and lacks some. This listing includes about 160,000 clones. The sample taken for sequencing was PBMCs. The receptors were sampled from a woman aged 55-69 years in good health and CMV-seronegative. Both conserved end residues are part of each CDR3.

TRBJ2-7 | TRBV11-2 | CASSFGTSGAGSYEQYF
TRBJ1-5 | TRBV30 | CAWSVLGKKGNQPQHF
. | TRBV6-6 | CASSIRGSSYEQYF
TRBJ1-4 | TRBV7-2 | CASSSQTGITEKLFF
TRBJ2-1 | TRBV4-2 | CASSQGTGGFQNEQFF
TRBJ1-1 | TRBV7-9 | CASSVRDSTEAFF
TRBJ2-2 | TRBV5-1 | CASSLELATIGAGELFF
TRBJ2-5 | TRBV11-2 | CASSLVRGGRGETQYF
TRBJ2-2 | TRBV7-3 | CASSLTRGGGELFF
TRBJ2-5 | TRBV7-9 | CASSPLTREWSETQYF
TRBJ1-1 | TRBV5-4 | CASSLSGVTEAFF
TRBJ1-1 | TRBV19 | CASLPGAGTEAFF
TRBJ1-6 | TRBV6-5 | CASSYTGDNSPLHF
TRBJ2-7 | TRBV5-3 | CARSLGQAYIYEQYF
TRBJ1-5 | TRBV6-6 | CASSYPDTSNQPQHF
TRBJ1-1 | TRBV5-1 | CASSTDRAAEAFF
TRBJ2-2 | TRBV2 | CASSPTGELFF
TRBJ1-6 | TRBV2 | CASSEEGQPRSPLHF
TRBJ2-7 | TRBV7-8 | CASSLDRGNEQYF
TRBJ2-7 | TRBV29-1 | CSVEAGYEQYF
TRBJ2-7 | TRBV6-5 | CASSYQQGLYEQYF
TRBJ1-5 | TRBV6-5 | CASSRDRGPLTPQHF
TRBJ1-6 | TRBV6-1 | CASRMIGGSSPLHF
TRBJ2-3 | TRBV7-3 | CASSFSGGAPDTQYF
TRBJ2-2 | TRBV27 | CASSEISGGGELFF
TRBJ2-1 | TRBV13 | CASSFFRDRGDNEQFF
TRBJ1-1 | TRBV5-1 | CASSITGQGLEAFF
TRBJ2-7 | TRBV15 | CATSRDTYEQYF
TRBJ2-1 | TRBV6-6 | CASSYEGQGENEQFF
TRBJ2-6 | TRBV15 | CATSRTGSGANVLTF
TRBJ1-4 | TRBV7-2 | CASSLSRDEKLFF
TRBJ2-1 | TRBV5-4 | CASSLGGESYNEQFF
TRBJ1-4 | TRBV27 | CASSHGGETNEKLFF
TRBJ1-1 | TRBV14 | CASSQDLGHLNTEAFF
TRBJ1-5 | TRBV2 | CASGQGTGDNQPQHF
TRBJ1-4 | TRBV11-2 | CASSLTATNEKLFF
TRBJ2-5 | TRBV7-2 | CASSYDRGLETQYF
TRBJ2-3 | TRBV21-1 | CASTHLQGRGYF
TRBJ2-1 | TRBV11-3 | CASSSGQGKQFF
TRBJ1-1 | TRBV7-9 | CASNDLDRESQSF
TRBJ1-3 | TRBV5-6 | CASSLDRIGNTIYF
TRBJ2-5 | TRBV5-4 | CASSAGLAGGEETQYF